The entry that follows covers one T cell receptor beta chain sequence. Either two negative PCRs, clearance, or symptom resolution qualified Cohort 3 donors as recovered. The data belong to a study of blood T cell repertoires in COVID-19. Looking at the study overall: Sample material is recorded as cDNA or gDNA derived from T cells, B-cell-depleted T cells, or PBMCs.

Germline CDR1 SGDLS, CDR2 YYNGEE. This CDR3 spans 15 amino acids. The V and J ends lost 0 bases and 7 bases respectively, with 14 bases between them. Per the authors' pipeline: Amplifying reference gene primers gave estimates of nucleated cell counts. Profiling relied on immunoSEQ multiplex PCR, and the TCRdb table lists in-frame clones only, not all of them. V, J and clone size reflect that table, while D and trimming were determined from the DNA. The data hold over 300,000 clones, with roughly 87% observed a single time. What was sequenced was PBMCs or T cells enriched from blood (not recorded which). The gene calls are TRBV9 and TRBJ2-1, with a tentative D call TRBD2 (5 bases). This TCR derives from a woman between 25 and 40 years old who had recovered from COVID-19. Here the CDR3 DNA reads TGTGCCAGCAGCGTAGCTTCGGGTTCGGGAAATGAGCAGTTCTTC. Protein product: CASSVASGSGNEQFF.